What follows are 5 T cell receptor beta chains derived from one specimen sequenced in a study of blood T cells in healthy people across ages. Sample-barcoded 5' priming and a J-beta primer mix drove a second PCR of roughly 7 to 11 cycles. TCRdb reprocessed the 5' RACE reads via MiXCR and lists one record per CDR3 protein. The sample lists about 380,000 distinct CDR3 sequences, about 52% occurring once. The source material was blood. The receptors shown here come from a man in his 60s in good health.

Notes on this clonotype: This may stem from a read error, because a much larger clone lies one nucleotide away. The rearrangement joins TRBV7-6 to TRBJ2-7, with 8 bases that match TRBD1. The V gene's germline CDR1 is SGHVS and CDR2 FNYEAQ. The CDR3 runs 14 residues. V trimming: 5 bases; J trimming: 7 bases; junction bases outside the gene matches: 10. The CDR3: CASSPRQGLNEQYF. In nucleotides, the CDR3 is TGTGCCAGCAGCCCCAGACAGGGGCTCAATGAGCAGTACTTC.

This clonotype came up a few times. CDR3: CASNRLGQGAYEQYF. CDR3 coding DNA: TGTGCCAGCAACCGTTTGGGACAGGGGGCCTACGAGCAGTACTTC. The chain uses TRBV6-2 or TRBV6-3 and TRBJ2-7; 11 nucleotides line up with TRBD1. CDR1 is MNHEY, CDR2 SVGEGT, per germline. The CDR3 length is 15 residues. V lost 7 bases and J lost 2; bases outside the gene matches: 7.

This clonotype was detected ten times or more. This chain joins TRBV27 and TRBJ2-3; D gene ambiguous. The CDR3 extends over 10 amino acids. Trimming left V 6 bases short and J 6 bases short, with 4 bases between. Germline V gives CDR1 MNHEY, CDR2 SMNVEV (reference sequence). The CDR3 is CASSRDTQYF. The CDR3 DNA follows: TGTGCCAGCAGCCGCGATACGCAGTATTTT.

This clonotype was seen a few times. The chain couples TRBV28 to TRBJ1-2, with TRBD1 matching 7 bases. CDR3 size: 13 residues. Germline loops: CDR1 MDHEN, CDR2 SYDVKM. The trim removed 4 bases at V and 7 bases at J, leaving 6 bases unmatched. CDR3 sequence: CASSCGSGGGYTF. Here the CDR3 DNA reads TGTGCCAGCAGTTGTGGGTCAGGGGGTGGCTACACCTTC.

A few counts support this clonotype. V is TRBV7-2 and J is TRBJ2-7; 12 bases agree with TRBD2. The CDR3 spans 16 residues. Losses at the gene ends were 2 bases for V and 7 bases for J; bases not matched to a gene: 9. From germline, CDR1 is SGHTA and CDR2 FQGNSA. The CDR3 loop is CASSLLAGGPIREQYF. For the CDR3, the DNA is TGTGCCAGCAGCTTACTAGCGGGAGGGCCAATAAGGGAGCAGTACTTC.